The 8 T cell receptor beta chains below all came from one sample that was sequenced in a study of Graves' ophthalmopathy and Graves' hyperthyroidism. TCR beta CDR3 amplification used RNA transcripts. Scientists carried out first-round RT-PCR using HTBI primers and then a second-round multiplex PCR. TCRdb independently ran MiXCR on the multiplex PCR reads; one entry per CDR3 protein. The table includes 200,000 to 250,000 distinct CDR3 sequences, roughly 27% detected once. Sample: peripheral blood. These receptors all come from a man between 45 and 60 years old with Graves' ophthalmopathy.

The chain is built from TRBV27 and TRBJ2-7, with D perhaps matching TRBD1 (6 bases). Trimming stripped 2 bases from V and 2 bases from J, with 13 bases between. This CDR3 has 15 amino acids. Germline V gene lookup returns CDR1 MNHEY and CDR2 SMNVEV (reference sequence). The CDR3 spells CASSLAAAGAYEQYF. The CDR3, as DNA: TGTGCCAGCAGTTTAGCGGCGGCAGGGGCCTACGAGCAGTACTTC.

This chain connects TRBV12-3 or TRBV12-4 to TRBJ2-2; 11 bases map to TRBD2. Unmatched junction bases numbered 4, after V lost 6 bases and J lost 4 bases. The CDR3 length is 15 residues. The CDR3 DNA is TGTGCCAGCAGCCATAGCGGGAGGGCCACCGGGGAGCTGTTTTTT. This encodes CASSHSGRATGELFF.

This clonotype was seen many times. V gene TRBV28 combines with J gene TRBJ1-4; D not certain. The CDR3 length is 14 residues. From germline, CDR1 is MDHEN and CDR2 SYDVKM. V lost 3 bases, J lost 0 bases, and 5 bases lay in between. The chain's CDR3 is CASSFQATNEKLFF. CDR3 sequence (DNA): TGTGCCAGCAGTTTTCAAGCAACTAATGAAAAACTGTTTTTT.

This clonotype was seen repeatedly, ten times or more. V is TRBV7-2 and J is TRBJ2-7; tentative D call: TRBD2 (6 bases). Deletions cut 0 bases from V and 5 bases from J, with 14 bases between. Germline assignment: CDR1 SGHTA and CDR2 FQGNSA. This CDR3 has 15 residues. The CDR3 protein is CASSLAGGWGDEQYF. DNA of the CDR3: TGTGCCAGCAGCTTAGCGGGAGGCTGGGGCGACGAGCAGTACTTC.

This clonotype was observed at least ten times. The chain joins TRBV12-3 or TRBV12-4 to TRBJ2-7, with TRBD2 identical over 9 bases. This CDR3 contains 15 residues. With V trimmed by 3 bases and J by 6 bases, 9 bases remained unmatched. CDR3 in amino acids: CASSFSGSRPSEQYF. As DNA, the CDR3 is TGTGCCAGCAGTTTTAGCGGGAGTAGGCCTAGCGAGCAGTACTTC.

The J gene is TRBJ2-7, the V gene TRBV6-1; D may match TRBD1 or TRBD2 (5 bases each). Germline V gives CDR1 MNHNS, CDR2 SASEGT. The CDR3 runs 16 residues. Trimming pared 7 bases from V and 0 bases from J, leaving 19 bases between. The CDR3 nucleotides are TGTGCCAGCACCACCCCGTGGGACGCCAGCTCCTACGAGCAGTACTTC. It encodes CASTTPWDASSYEQYF.

This clonotype was seen once. The V call is TRBV6-1, the J call TRBJ2-2; 11 bases map to TRBD1. In germline, CDR1 is MNHNS, CDR2 SASEGT. V was pared by 5 bases and J by 7 bases, with 3 bases of the junction left unmatched. The CDR3 is 14 amino acids. The CDR3 spells CASSRDRGIGELFF. As DNA, the CDR3 is TGTGCCAGCAGTCGGGACAGGGGGATCGGGGAGCTGTTTTTT.

This clonotype was observed at least ten times. The CDR3 DNA follows: TGTGCCAGCAGCTCCCAGCTGACAGGGATCACTGAAGCTTTCTTT. Its translation is CASSSQLTGITEAFF. The chain employs TRBV7-8 and TRBJ1-1; 7 bases agree with TRBD1. V was clipped by 4 bases and J by 4 bases; unmatched bases: 9. Germline V CDR1 and CDR2: SGHVS, FQNEAQ. The CDR3 length is 15 residues. The full variable domain, rest sourced from reference TRBV7-8 and TRBJ1-1, is GAGVSQSPRYKVAKRGQDVALRCDPISGHVSLFWYQQALGQGPEFLTYFQNEAQLDKSGLPSDRFFAERPEGSVSTLKIQRTQQEDSAVYLCASSSQLTGITEAFFGQGTRLTVV.